Listed here are 21 T cell receptor beta chains from one sample, sequenced in a study of identical twins. TCRdb reprocessed the 5' RACE reads via MiXCR and lists one record per CDR3 protein. Counted here are about 660,000 distinct CDR3 sequences, approximately 9% occurring once; the ten biggest clones make up approximately 0.94%. These data were likewise used in another study, on yellow fever vaccine responses in identical twins.

Material: PBMCs. Receptors were obtained from a young woman in good health.

This clonotype has just a few counts. The chain is built from TRBV12-3 or TRBV12-4 and TRBJ2-3; D is unclear. Trimming cost V 3 bases and J 4 bases, with 11 bases left between them. The CDR3 loop spans 14 amino acids. The CDR3 DNA reads TGTGCCAGCAGTTTGGAGATGATGTCAGATACGCAGTATTTT. Its protein is CASSLEMMSDTQYF.

The chain combines TRBV14 with TRBJ1-6; 7 nucleotides match TRBD1. Germline loops: CDR1 SGHDN, CDR2 FVKESK. After removal of 4 bases from V and 6 bases from J, the junction contained 6 bases not matched to a gene. The CDR3 is 15 amino acids. CDR3 sequence: CASSPRDSLNSPLHF. The DNA of the CDR3 is TGTGCCAGCAGCCCCCGGGACAGTCTTAATTCACCCCTCCACTTT.

This clonotype was counted only a few times. The chain carries TRBV27 and TRBJ2-3; TRBD1 matches at 9 bases. The V gene's germline CDR1 is MNHEY and CDR2 SMNVEV (reference sequence). Trimming at V came to 6 bases and at J to 6 bases, leaving 7 bases not matched to a gene. The CDR3 spans 14 residues. The CDR3 here is CASSSGTGRDTQYF. The CDR3 nucleotides read TGTGCCAGCAGCTCGGGGACAGGGCGCGATACGCAGTATTTT.

This clonotype turned up a few times. The chain recombines TRBV6-5 with TRBJ2-1; weak D call: TRBD2 (6 bases). The V and J ends lost 1 base and 7 bases respectively, with 11 bases between them. This CDR3 is built from 14 residues. Looked up from germline, CDR1 is MNHEY and CDR2 is SVGAGI. CDR3 nucleotides: TGTGCCAGCAGTTACTATTTGGGGGGAAATGAGCAGTTCTTC. It codes for CASSYYLGGNEQFF.

V and J are TRBV6-5 and TRBJ2-3; D is unclear. The V end lost 0 bases, the J end lost 6 bases, and 10 bases lay between the germline ends. This CDR3 is built from 14 residues. Germline-derived CDR1 and CDR2 are MNHEY and SVGAGI. The CDR3 loop reads CASSYSVGGDTQYF. The CDR3 coding sequence is TGTGCCAGCAGTTACTCCGTCGGTGGCGATACGCAGTATTTT.

The chain links TRBV7-2 to TRBJ1-2, with a tentative D call TRBD1 (6 bases). The germline CDR1 and CDR2 sequences are SGHTA and FQGNSA. The V and J ends lost 0 bases and 0 bases respectively, with 11 bases between them. This CDR3 is built from 16 residues. The CDR3 region is CASSLATGAANYGYTF. The CDR3 coding sequence is TGTGCCAGCAGCTTAGCGACGGGGGCAGCTAACTATGGCTACACCTTC.

This clonotype was counted between two and nine times. The J gene is TRBJ2-6, the V gene TRBV6-9, with 7 nucleotides matching TRBD1. Per germline, CDR1 MNHGY and CDR2 SVAAGI. This CDR3 comprises 16 residues. V trimming: 4 bases; J trimming: 1 base; junction bases outside the gene matches: 4. The chain's CDR3 is CASSSTGRSGANVLTF. The CDR3 region has the DNA TGTGCCAGCAGTTCGACAGGGAGATCTGGGGCCAACGTCCTGACTTTC.

This clonotype was observed a few times. The chain recombines TRBV5-1 with TRBJ2-1; maybe TRBD2 (6 bases). CDR1 and CDR2 from the germline V gene are SGHRS and YFSETQ. The CDR3 is 17 amino acids. V was clipped by 4 bases and J by 0 bases, with 17 bases between them. CDR3 residues: CASSGGSRASSYNEQFF. The CDR3 nucleotides read TGCGCCAGCAGCGGGGGGTCACGGGCTAGCTCCTACAATGAGCAGTTCTTC. The full variable domain, with the rest looked up from reference TRBV5-1 and TRBJ2-1, is KAGVTQTPRYLIKTRGQQVTLSCSPISGHRSVSWYQQTPGQGLQFLFEYFSETQRNKGNFPGRFSGRQFSNSRSEMNVSTLELGDSALYLCASSGGSRASSYNEQFFGPGTRLTVL.

This clonotype was counted between two and nine times. The chain has TRBV28 and TRBJ1-2; D remains unclear. The V gene lost 9 bases and the J gene lost 6 bases, with 11 bases spanning the gap. Germline CDR1 MDHEN, CDR2 SYDVKM. This CDR3 has 11 residues. DNA for the CDR3: TGTGCCAGTATCTCTACCAATGGCTACACCTTC. Translating it yields CASISTNGYTF.

This clonotype was seen only a few times. The J gene is TRBJ2-2, the V gene TRBV20-1; D possibly uses TRBD1 or TRBD2 (5 bases each). V was trimmed by 0 bases and J by 6 bases, leaving 14 bases between them. This CDR3 is built from 15 residues. Germline CDR1 reads DFQATT; CDR2 reads SNEGSKA (reference sequence). CDR3 in amino acids: CSARESGQAAGELFF. In DNA, the CDR3 is TGCAGTGCTAGAGAGTCAGGGCAAGCGGCCGGGGAGCTGTTTTTT.

The chain recombines TRBV6-2 or TRBV6-3 with TRBJ2-4; 9 bases are a match to TRBD1. CDR3 length equals 16 residues. The ends lost 2 bases at V and 3 bases at J; junction bases unmatched: 5. Per the germline V gene, CDR1 is MNHEY and CDR2 is SVGEGT. The CDR3 DNA reads TGTGCCAGCAGTTACGGGGACAGGGAAGACAAAAACATTCAGTACTTC. Protein: CASSYGDREDKNIQYF.

This clonotype was counted many times. The chain has TRBV6-5 and TRBJ2-2; 9 positions match TRBD1. With V trimmed by 0 bases and J by 4 bases, 3 bases remained unmatched. CDR1 and CDR2 from the germline V gene are MNHEY and SVGAGI. There are 16 residues in the CDR3. The chain's CDR3 is CASSYSGQGITGELFF. CDR3 DNA sequence: TGTGCCAGCAGTTACTCGGGACAGGGAATCACCGGGGAGCTGTTTTTT.

This clonotype has only a few counts. J is TRBJ2-2 and V is TRBV9; the match to TRBD1 covers 7 bases. The CDR3 is made up of 15 amino acids. Germline lookup yields CDR1 SGDLS and CDR2 YYNGEE. Trimming took 3 bases from V and 7 from J; bases not matched to a gene: 9. CDR3 amino acids: CASSADRVLGGELFF. The CDR3 coding sequence is TGTGCCAGCAGCGCAGACAGGGTGCTTGGCGGGGAGCTGTTTTTT. The complete variable domain, with remaining parts taken from reference TRBV9 and TRBJ2-2, reads DSGVTQTPKHLITATGQRVTLRCSPRSGDLSVYWYQQSLDQGLQFLIQYYNGEERAKGNILERFSAQQFPDLHSELNLSSLELGDSALYFCASSADRVLGGELFFGEGSRLTVL.

The rearrangement uses TRBV29-1 and TRBJ2-7, with D unresolved. The V gene lost 4 bases and the J gene lost 2 bases, with 6 bases spanning the gap. The V gene's germline CDR1 is SQVTM and CDR2 ANQGSEA. The CDR3 covers 11 residues. CDR3 in DNA: TGCAGCGTTGCGGATCCCTACGAGCAGTACTTC. Encoded protein: CSVADPYEQYF.

This clonotype was picked up a small number of times. The genes are TRBV24-1 and TRBJ2-1; no reliable D call. Germline V CDR1 and CDR2: KGHDR, SFDVKD. The V gene lost 3 bases and the J gene lost 2 bases, with 10 bases spanning the gap. The CDR3 runs to 15 residues. Here the CDR3 DNA reads TGTGCCACCAGTGATCGGGTCACGACCTACAATGAGCAGTTCTTC. Protein sequence: CATSDRVTTYNEQFF.

This clonotype occurred a few times. The chain recombines TRBV29-1 with TRBJ2-1; D uncertain. The CDR3 is 13 residues long. Trimming removed 6 bases at V and 0 bases at J, with 9 bases between. Germline-derived CDR1 and CDR2 are SQVTM and ANQGSEA. The CDR3 region is CSVVSSSYNEQFF. DNA for the CDR3: TGCAGCGTAGTCTCGAGCTCCTACAATGAGCAGTTCTTC.

In regard to this clonotype: A read error may account for a junction end that differs from germline. The chain combines TRBV29-1 with TRBJ2-7; TRBD1 aligns across 7 bases. The CDR3 totals 11 residues. Germline lookup yields CDR1 SQVTM and CDR2 ANQGSEA. The CDR3 protein is CSVLAEPGQTF. For the CDR3, the DNA is TGCAGCGTCCTGGCCGAACCGGGACAGACCTTC.

This clonotype showed up just a few times. This chain links TRBV3-1 with TRBJ2-3; 9 bases fit TRBD2. Per germline, CDR1 LGHDT and CDR2 YNNKEL (reference sequence). CDR3 size: 17 residues. Trimming cost V 0 bases and J 2 bases; bases outside gene matches: 6. The CDR3 DNA is TGTGCCAGCAGCCAAGATTTTAGCGGGGGCTACACAGATACGCAGTATTTT. Its protein product is CASSQDFSGGYTDTQYF.

V usage is TRBV2 and J usage is TRBJ1-5; no firm D call. V was cut by 7 bases and J by 1 base, with 11 bases left in between. The CDR3 is 14 residues long. Germline V gene lookup returns CDR1 SNHLY and CDR2 FYNNEI. Here the CDR3 reads CASTEVHSNQPQHF. The CDR3 DNA sequence: TGTGCCAGCACCGAGGTACACAGCAATCAGCCCCAGCATTTT.

The V gene is TRBV6-2 or TRBV6-3, the J gene TRBJ1-1; 7 bases line up with TRBD1. The CDR3 has 17 residues. The junction had 14 bases not matched to a gene; V was cut back by 2 bases and J by 5 bases. CDR1 is MNHEY and CDR2 is SVGEGT in the germline V gene. The CDR3 DNA reads TGTGCCAGCAGTTACGGACCGACAGGGCCCCGGGGGACTGAAGCTTTCTTT. It specifies CASSYGPTGPRGTEAFF.

In this sample, this clonotype turned up many times. This CDR3 reads CASSSSTGSTEAFF. CDR3 sequence (DNA): TGCGCCAGCAGCAGCTCAACAGGCTCCACTGAAGCTTTCTTT. The chain uses TRBV5-1 and TRBJ1-1; TRBD1 might be the D (5 bases). The CDR3 runs to 14 residues. The germline V gene encodes CDR1 SGHRS and CDR2 YFSETQ. V was trimmed by 4 bases and J by 4 bases, leaving 14 bases between them.